This T cell receptor beta chain was identified during a study of control samples from healthy donors and cancer patients. The CDR3 is made up of 12 amino acids. Germline CDR1 GTSNPN, CDR2 SVGIG (reference sequence). Trimming took 4 bases from V and 2 from J, leaving 5 bases between them. Generated by immunoSEQ multiplex PCR, the TCRdb table keeps only in-frame clones and is missing some. Of approximately 140,000 clones detected, approximately 94% appear once; the ten largest clones hold around 13%. The sequence was obtained from a man aged 40-55 years in good health. The sequenced sample consisted of blood. The rearrangement links TRBV30 to TRBJ2-2; D uncertain. CDR3 DNA sequence: TGTGCCTGGAACGGTAACACCGGGGAGCTGTTTTTT. This translates into CAWNGNTGELFF.